This T cell receptor beta chain was sequenced in a study of blood T cells in healthy people across ages. Study-wide findings and caveats: Correlation between TCR beta diversity and naive T cell percentage was strong.

Comments on this clonotype: Its antigen is currently unknown.

A sample-barcoded 5' primer and a J-beta primer mix were used in a second PCR of roughly 7 to 11 cycles. TCRdb ran MiXCR on the 5' RACE reads and lists one entry per CDR3 protein. This table holds hundreds of thousands of distinct CDR3 sequences, under 45% found once. The CDR3 is 15 residues long. V was cut by 6 bases and J by 1 base, with 15 bases left in between. CDR1 is MDHEN and CDR2 is SYDVKM in the germline V gene. Sequencing input: blood. The chain recombines TRBV28 with TRBJ1-1; D gene uncertain. This TCR was recovered from a man in his sixties in good health. This chain's CDR3 is CASRSVVRKNTEAFF. The CDR3 DNA reads as TGTGCCAGCAGGAGTGTAGTCAGAAAGAACACTGAAGCTTTCTTT. The complete variable domain, with remaining parts taken from reference TRBV28 and TRBJ1-1, reads DVKVTQSSRYLVKRTGEKVFLECVQDMDHENMFWYRQDPGLGLRLIYFSYDVKMKEKGDIPEGYSVSREKKERFSLILESASTNQTSMYLCASRSVVRKNTEAFFGQGTRLTVV.